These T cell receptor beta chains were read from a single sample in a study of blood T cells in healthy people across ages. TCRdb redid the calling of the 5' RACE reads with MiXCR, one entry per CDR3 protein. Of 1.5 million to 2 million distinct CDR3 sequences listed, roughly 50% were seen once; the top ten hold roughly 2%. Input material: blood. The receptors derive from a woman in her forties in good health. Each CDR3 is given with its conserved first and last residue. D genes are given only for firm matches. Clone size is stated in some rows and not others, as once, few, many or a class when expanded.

CDR3 protein: CASSPGTSGGYWEQYF; CDR3 DNA: TGTGCCAGCAGCCCCGGGACTAGCGGGGGTTATTGGGAGCAGTACTTC; J gene: TRBJ2-4; CDR3 length: 16; clone size: -; V gene: TRBV7-6; D gene: TRBD2
CDR3 protein: CASSAGQGETRYF; CDR3 DNA: TGTGCCAGCTCAGCGGGACAAGGAGAGACCCGGTACTTC; J gene: TRBJ2-7; CDR3 length: 13; clone size: -; V gene: TRBV18; D gene: -
CDR3 protein: CASSFGVGGYTF; CDR3 DNA: TGTGCCAGCAGCTTCGGGGTTGGGGGCTACACCTTC; J gene: TRBJ1-2; CDR3 length: 12; clone size: few; V gene: TRBV7-2; D gene: -
CDR3 protein: CASSWTGSYNEQFF; CDR3 DNA: TGTGCCAGCAGTTGGACAGGATCCTACAATGAGCAGTTCTTC; J gene: TRBJ2-1; CDR3 length: 14; clone size: -; V gene: TRBV6-1; D gene: TRBD1
CDR3 protein: CSARTHAGGANVLTF; CDR3 DNA: TGCAGTGCAAGGACCCACGCGGGAGGGGCCAACGTCCTGACTTTC; J gene: TRBJ2-6; CDR3 length: 15; clone size: few; V gene: TRBV20-1; D gene: -
CDR3 protein: CASSPQPGRNNSPLHF; CDR3 DNA: TGCGCCAGCAGCCCCCAACCTGGGAGGAATAATTCACCCCTCCACTTT; J gene: TRBJ1-6; CDR3 length: 16; clone size: -; V gene: TRBV4-3; D gene: -
CDR3 protein: CSAASGGALKTQYF; CDR3 DNA: TGCAGTGCAGCTAGCGGGGGGGCCTTAAAGACCCAGTACTTC; J gene: TRBJ2-5; CDR3 length: 14; clone size: -; V gene: TRBV20-1; D gene: TRBD2
CDR3 protein: CASTGTENTEAFF; CDR3 DNA: TGTGCCAGCACCGGGACAGAGAACACTGAAGCTTTCTTT; J gene: TRBJ1-1; CDR3 length: 13; clone size: -; V gene: TRBV28; D gene: TRBD1
CDR3 protein: CASSLGTGILETQFF; CDR3 DNA: TGTGCCAGCAGCTTAGGGACAGGGATTCTGGAGACCCAGTTCTTC; J gene: TRBJ2-1; CDR3 length: 15; clone size: -; V gene: TRBV7-2; D gene: TRBD1
CDR3 protein: CASSLLGGQKQETQYF; CDR3 DNA: TGTGCCAGCAGTTTATTGGGGGGCCAAAAACAAGAGACCCAGTACTTC; J gene: TRBJ2-5; CDR3 length: 16; clone size: few; V gene: TRBV27; D gene: -
CDR3 protein: CSAGTSGATIGTQYF; CDR3 DNA: TGCAGTGCTGGGACTAGCGGGGCGACGATAGGGACCCAGTACTTC; J gene: TRBJ2-5; CDR3 length: 15; clone size: -; V gene: TRBV20-1; D gene: TRBD2
CDR3 protein: CASSLAGTLTDTQYF; CDR3 DNA: TGTGCCAGCAGTTTAGCTGGGACATTAACAGATACGCAGTATTTT; J gene: TRBJ2-3; CDR3 length: 15; clone size: -; V gene: TRBV11-3; D gene: -
CDR3 protein: CSVEWGQGQGYTF; CDR3 DNA: TGCAGCGTCGAATGGGGACAGGGCCAAGGCTACACCTTC; J gene: TRBJ1-2; CDR3 length: 13; clone size: few; V gene: TRBV29-1; D gene: TRBD1
CDR3 protein: CSVGKTQGLAGQETQYF; CDR3 DNA: TGCAGCGTGGGGAAGACACAGGGACTAGCGGGACAAGAGACCCAGTACTTC; J gene: TRBJ2-5; CDR3 length: 17; clone size: -; V gene: TRBV29-1; D gene: TRBD2
CDR3 protein: CASSADGAVVKNIQYF; CDR3 DNA: TGTGCCAGCAGCGCCGACGGGGCCGTGGTCAAAAACATTCAGTACTTC; J gene: TRBJ2-4; CDR3 length: 16; clone size: -; V gene: TRBV2; D gene: -
CDR3 protein: CSVERRVLSGANVLTF; CDR3 DNA: TGCAGCGTTGAACGGAGGGTCCTCTCTGGGGCCAACGTCCTGACTTTC; J gene: TRBJ2-6; CDR3 length: 16; clone size: -; V gene: TRBV29-1; D gene: -
CDR3 protein: CASSLGAGGGNQPQHF; CDR3 DNA: TGTGCCAGCAGCTTAGGAGCAGGGGGAGGCAATCAGCCCCAGCATTTT; J gene: TRBJ1-5; CDR3 length: 16; clone size: few; V gene: TRBV7-2; D gene: TRBD1
CDR3 protein: CASSSRDLNNEQFF; CDR3 DNA: TGTGCCAGCAGCTCACGGGACCTGAATAATGAGCAGTTCTTC; J gene: TRBJ2-1; CDR3 length: 14; clone size: few; V gene: TRBV13; D gene: -
CDR3 protein: CASSYRGQGNGYTF; CDR3 DNA: TGTGCCAGCAGTTACCGGGGACAGGGCAATGGCTACACCTTC; J gene: TRBJ1-2; CDR3 length: 14; clone size: -; V gene: TRBV6-2/TRBV6-3; D gene: TRBD1
CDR3 protein: CASSQGTGTSGQETQYF; CDR3 DNA: TGTGCCAGCAGCCAAGGGACCGGGACTAGCGGGCAAGAGACCCAGTACTTC; J gene: TRBJ2-5; CDR3 length: 17; clone size: -; V gene: TRBV3-1; D gene: TRBD2
CDR3 protein: CATSDLKVSTDTQYF; CDR3 DNA: TGTGCCACCAGTGATTTGAAAGTGTCCACAGATACGCAGTATTTT; J gene: TRBJ2-3; CDR3 length: 15; clone size: -; V gene: TRBV24-1; D gene: -